This T cell receptor (beta chain) was captured in a study of cytomegalovirus exposure and HLA in healthy donors. Study outcomes and limitations: Later findings reportedly placed an Asian-associated ancestry cluster below the roughly 700-donor mean for N-insertions.

The PCR made use of 60 Vbeta and 13 Jbeta primers. Generated by immunoSEQ multiplex PCR, the TCRdb table keeps only in-frame clones and is missing some. The repertoire holds 100,000 to 150,000 clones, 79% seen once, with about 2% in the top ten. Trimming took off 1 base at V and 2 bases at J, with 17 bases between the two ends. Germline V gene sequence: CDR1 LGHNA, CDR2 YNFKEQ. The CDR3 length is 18 residues. Points on this clone: Its antigen is unidentified.

The origin of this receptor is a man between 18 and 29 years old in good health and CMV-seronegative. Sequenced input: PBMCs. The chain combines TRBV4-2 with TRBJ2-2, with a tentative D call TRBD1 (6 bases). Written as DNA, the CDR3 is TGTGCCAGCAGCCAAGTGACCCCCGACAGGACAAACACCGGGGAGCTGTTTTTT. Translation gives CASSQVTPDRTNTGELFF.